The 31 T cell receptor beta chains below were found in one sample sequenced in a study of blood T cell repertoires in COVID-19. Profiling relied on immunoSEQ multiplex PCR, and the TCRdb table lists in-frame clones only, not all of them. The sample shows roughly 170,000 clones, about 80% of them seen only once. The sequenced sample consisted of peripheral blood. These receptors all come from a woman in her 70s with acute or convalescent COVID-19.

This rearrangement joins TRBV10-1 to TRBJ2-2; 13 positions match TRBD2. The germline V gene has CDR1 WNHNN and CDR2 SYGVQD (reference sequence). V lost 4 bases and J lost 5; bases outside the gene matches: 4. The CDR3 loop spans 16 amino acids. CDR3 sequence (DNA): TGCGCCAGCAGTGGTCCGGGACTAGCGGGAACCGGGGAGCTGTTTTTT. Its protein product is CASSGPGLAGTGELFF.

Here the CDR3 reads CASSPGQRTFDEQYF. As DNA, the CDR3 is TGTGCCAGCAGTCCGGGACAGCGTACCTTTGACGAGCAGTACTTC. The V call is TRBV9, the J call TRBJ2-7; 7 nucleotides agree with TRBD1. CDR1 and CDR2 from the germline V gene are SGDLS and YYNGEE. The CDR3 is 15 residues long. V shed 5 bases and J 5 bases; nucleotides not matched to a gene: 13.

This clone was picked up one time. V usage is TRBV3-1 (or the pseudogene TRBV3-2) and J usage is TRBJ2-3; D is possibly TRBD1 (5 bases). Trimming left V 2 bases short and J 6 bases short, with 12 bases between. The CDR3 has 14 residues. CDR1 and CDR2 (germline): LGHDT, YNNKEL (reference sequence). CDR3 nucleotide sequence: TGTGCCAGCAGCCAAAGGGGCAGTCGGGATACGCAGTATTTT. This codes for CASSQRGSRDTQYF.

This CDR3 is CASQASSGNTIYF. Written as DNA, the CDR3 is TGTGCCAGTCAGGCAAGCTCTGGAAACACCATATATTTT. The V call is TRBV11-2, the J call TRBJ1-3; no definite D call. The CDR3 is 13 amino acids. CDR1 SGHAT and CDR2 FQNNGV come from the germline V gene. V lost 9 bases, J lost 0 bases, and 9 bases lay in between.

This chain joins TRBV18 and TRBJ2-7; 11 bases align to TRBD2. The CDR3 consists of 12 residues. The V segment lost 5 bases and the J segment 9 bases; nucleotides outside the gene matches: 3. Germline values: CDR1 KGHSH, CDR2 LQKENI. The CDR3 sequence is CASSDTSGRQYF. The DNA for the CDR3 is TGTGCCAGCTCAGATACTAGCGGGAGGCAGTACTTC.

The gene calls are TRBV6-6 and TRBJ2-1; D possibly corresponds to TRBD2 (6 bases). V was trimmed by 7 bases and J by 1 base, leaving 14 bases between them. The CDR3 spans 15 residues. CDR1 MNHNY and CDR2 SVGAGI come from the germline V gene (reference sequence). DNA for the CDR3: TGTGCCAGCACCCCAAGCGGGCCATCCTACAATGAGCAGTTCTTC. This gives the protein CASTPSGPSYNEQFF.

The chain carries TRBV4-1 and TRBJ2-4, with D tentatively TRBD1 (6 bases). There are 15 residues in the CDR3. The V end lost 4 bases, the J end lost 1 base, and 11 bases lay between the germline ends. Per germline, CDR1 MGHRA and CDR2 YSYEKL. Written as DNA, the CDR3 is TGCGCCAGCAGCCCGACCCAGGGGGCCAAAAACATTCAGTACTTC. It yields the protein CASSPTQGAKNIQYF.

The sample holds a few counts of this clone. The chain is built from TRBV4-1 and TRBJ2-7, with TRBD2 matching 10 bases. Germline V gene data show CDR1 as MGHRA and CDR2 as YSYEKL. V lost 1 base, J lost 5 bases, and 11 bases stayed unmatched. The CDR3 runs to 17 residues. DNA for the CDR3: TGCGCCAGCAGCCAAGCCTCCACTAGCGGGGCCGGCAACGAGCAGTACTTC. Amino acid sequence: CASSQASTSGAGNEQYF.

This clone was seen a handful of times. The rearrangement joins TRBV6-5 to TRBJ1-5, with TRBD1 matching 10 bases. Germline CDR1 is MNHEY and CDR2 is SVGAGI. The V gene end was trimmed by 6 bases and the J gene end by 2 bases; junction bases not matched to a gene: 1. The CDR3 is 14 amino acids. The CDR3, as DNA: TGTGCCAGCAGAGGGACAGGGGGCAATCAGCCCCAGCATTTT. As protein: CASRGTGGNQPQHF.

The chain uses TRBV23-1 and TRBJ2-7; perhaps TRBD2 as D (6 bases). TRBV23-1 is classed as an ORF, of uncertain function. Trimming left V 2 bases short and J 2 bases short, with 10 bases between. This CDR3 has 14 amino acids. The CDR3 here is CASSQLGTPYEQYF. The CDR3 nucleotides are TGCGCCAGCAGTCAACTAGGGACTCCCTACGAGCAGTACTTC.

The genes are TRBV3-1 (or the pseudogene TRBV3-2) and TRBJ1-4; possible D gene TRBD1, 5 bases. Germline V gene data show CDR1 as LGHDT and CDR2 as YNNKEL (reference sequence). This CDR3 is built from 15 residues. Deletions cut 2 bases from V and 3 bases from J, with 10 bases between. Written as DNA, the CDR3 is TGTGCCAGCAGCCAACCCGGACAACCTAATGAAAAACTGTTTTTT. Translation gives CASSQPGQPNEKLFF.

This rearrangement joins TRBV27 to TRBJ1-5; 7 bases map to TRBD1. The CDR3 is 15 amino acids. J gave up 7 bases and V 5 bases, and 11 bases lay outside the gene matches. Germline-derived CDR1 and CDR2 are MNHEY and SMNVEV (reference sequence). CDR3 DNA sequence: TGTGCCAGCAGTCCGAGACAGGGTCGAGACCAGCCCCAGCATTTT. It encodes CASSPRQGRDQPQHF.

CDR3 region: CAWSVLERGFDNSPLHF. CDR3 DNA sequence: TGTGCCTGGAGTGTACTGGAGAGGGGGTTTGACAATTCACCCCTCCACTTT. The genes are TRBV30 and TRBJ1-6, with D perhaps TRBD1 (6 bases). From germline, CDR1 is GTSNPN and CDR2 SVGIG (reference sequence). Trimming removed 0 bases from V and 7 bases from J, with 19 bases in between. The CDR3 runs to 17 residues.

This sequence joins TRBV5-6 and TRBJ1-2; the match to TRBD1 covers 7 bases. The V and J ends lost 0 bases and 4 bases, in that order; junction bases with no gene match: 9. The CDR3 length is 16 residues. CDR1 SGHDT and CDR2 YYEEEE come from the germline V gene. DNA for the CDR3: TGTGCCAGCAGCTTGGGGTCGGGACAGAATATCTATGGCTACACCTTC. Its protein product is CASSLGSGQNIYGYTF.

This clone was detected only a few times. J is TRBJ2-1 and V is TRBV7-3, with TRBD2 matching 13 bases. Per the germline V gene, CDR1 is SGHTA and CDR2 is FQGTGA. V lost 5 bases, J lost 2 bases, and 3 bases stayed unmatched. The CDR3 totals 16 residues. CDR3 region: CASSPGLAGTYNEQFF. As DNA, the CDR3 is TGTGCCAGCAGCCCGGGACTAGCGGGGACCTACAATGAGCAGTTCTTC.

The chain links TRBV27 to TRBJ2-7, with a weak D call TRBD1 (6 bases). CDR1 MNHEY and CDR2 SMNVEV come from the germline V gene (reference sequence). Deletions cut 7 bases from V and 0 bases from J, with 10 bases between. This CDR3 has 13 amino acids. The CDR3 nucleotides read TGTGCCAGCAATACAGGGAGCTCCTACGAGCAGTACTTC. Translation gives CASNTGSSYEQYF.

This clone turned up a few times. V and J are TRBV12-3 or TRBV12-4 and TRBJ2-7; TRBD2 might be the D (5 bases). V was shortened by 4 bases and J by 2 bases, with 9 bases between the two germline ends. The CDR3 runs 13 residues. CDR3 sequence: CASSSGITYEQYF. The CDR3, as DNA: TGTGCCAGCAGTTCCGGGATTACCTACGAGCAGTACTTC.

V and J are TRBV5-6 and TRBJ1-5; 9 bases line up with TRBD1. Germline V gene sequence: CDR1 SGHDT, CDR2 YYEEEE. CDR3 length equals 16 residues. J gave up 6 bases and V 0 bases, and 7 bases lay outside the gene matches. CDR3: CASSLALGQGFQPQHF. In nucleotides, the CDR3 is TGTGCCAGCAGCTTGGCTCTAGGACAGGGGTTTCAGCCCCAGCATTTT.

The chain couples TRBV2 to TRBJ2-6; possibly TRBD1 for D (5 bases). The germline V gene has CDR1 SNHLY and CDR2 FYNNEI. V lost 7 bases, J lost 0 bases, and 10 bases lay in between. The CDR3 contains 15 residues. The CDR3 DNA sequence: TGTGCCAGCACGCGGACAATCTCTGGGGCCAACGTCCTGACTTTC. Protein: CASTRTISGANVLTF.

V and J are TRBV6-5 and TRBJ1-4; no definite D call. In germline, CDR1 is MNHEY, CDR2 SVGAGI. This CDR3 is built from 15 residues. Trimming pared 0 bases from V and 4 bases from J, leaving 9 bases between. The CDR3 is CASSYSGPNNEKLFF. The CDR3 DNA follows: TGTGCCAGCAGTTACTCTGGGCCGAATAATGAAAAACTGTTTTTT.

J is TRBJ1-1 and V is TRBV3-1 (or the pseudogene TRBV3-2); no clear D. In germline, CDR1 is LGHDT, CDR2 YNNKEL (reference sequence). The CDR3 loop spans 18 amino acids. V was pared by 1 base and J by 3 bases, with 21 bases between. Here the CDR3 reads CASSQVALAQNRYTEAFF. The CDR3 region has the DNA TGTGCCAGCAGCCAAGTCGCCCTCGCGCAGAACAGATACACTGAAGCTTTCTTT.

V is TRBV28 and J is TRBJ2-1; TRBD2 is a possible D gene (6 bases). This CDR3 is 13 amino acids long. Trimming stripped 6 bases from V and 8 bases from J, with 14 bases between. The germline gives CDR1 MDHEN, CDR2 SYDVKM. CDR3 coding DNA: TGTGCCAGCAGGGACGGAGGAGGGGATGAGCAGTTCTTC. It translates to CASRDGGGDEQFF. Variable domain in full (rest from reference TRBV28 and TRBJ2-1): DVKVTQSSRYLVKRTGEKVFLECVQDMDHENMFWYRQDPGLGLRLIYFSYDVKMKEKGDIPEGYSVSREKKERFSLILESASTNQTSMYLCASRDGGGDEQFFGPGTRLTVL.

A note on this clone: The junction departs from germline at one end; a sequencing error may be responsible. The chain links TRBV29-1 to TRBJ1-1; 7 bases are a match to TRBD1. The CDR3 consists of 13 residues. Per the germline V gene, CDR1 is SQVTM and CDR2 is ANQGSEA. The CDR3 reads CSAPGQRNAEAFF. The CDR3 coding sequence is TGCAGCGCCCCGGGACAGAGGAACGCTGAAGCTTTCTTT.

This rearrangement joins TRBV19 to TRBJ2-3, with 10 bases identical to TRBD2. V was pared by 6 bases and J by 0 bases, with 3 bases of the junction left unmatched. CDR1 and CDR2 from the germline V gene are LNHDA and SQIVND (reference sequence). The length of the CDR3 is 15 residues. CDR3 sequence: CASSSTSGSTDTQYF. DNA for the CDR3: TGTGCCAGTAGCTCGACTAGCGGGAGCACAGATACGCAGTATTTT.

The rearrangement joins TRBV2 to TRBJ1-1, with a tentative D call TRBD1 (6 bases). The CDR3 length is 15 residues. Per the germline V gene, CDR1 is SNHLY and CDR2 is FYNNEI. V lost 6 bases and J 0 bases, leaving 14 bases between the germline ends. The CDR3 loop is CASSSGGPLNTEAFF. The CDR3 DNA reads as TGTGCCAGCAGCAGCGGGGGGCCTTTGAACACTGAAGCTTTCTTT.

This chain connects TRBV2 to TRBJ1-1; the D gene is possibly TRBD1 (5 bases). The CDR3 is 16 amino acids. CDR1 is SNHLY, CDR2 FYNNEI, per germline. V lost 4 bases and J 4 bases, leaving 19 bases between the germline ends. The DNA for the CDR3 is TGTGCCAGCAGTGCTAACTGGGTACAGGATCGCACTGAAGCTTTCTTT. Amino acid sequence: CASSANWVQDRTEAFF.

The chain combines TRBV6-5 with TRBJ2-2; D call uncertain. Trimming pared 5 bases from V and 0 bases from J, leaving 10 bases between. The CDR3 contains 15 residues. The germline gives CDR1 MNHEY, CDR2 SVGAGI. CDR3 residues: CASSLRDPNTGELFF. CDR3 DNA: TGTGCCAGCAGTCTGCGAGATCCGAACACCGGGGAGCTGTTTTTT.

This clone was counted once. The chain is built from TRBV9 and TRBJ1-2; D not certain. The CDR3 totals 13 residues. Germline V gene lookup returns CDR1 SGDLS and CDR2 YYNGEE. Trimming cost V 2 bases and J 8 bases, with 13 bases left between them. The CDR3: CASSVPERGGYTF. CDR3 nucleotides: TGTGCCAGCAGCGTCCCTGAAAGAGGGGGCTACACCTTC.

The chain combines TRBV4-2 with TRBJ2-7; 8 bases are shared with TRBD2. CDR1 is LGHNA and CDR2 is YNFKEQ in the germline V gene. V lost 0 bases to trimming and J lost 6 bases; unmatched junction nucleotides: 19. This CDR3 is 19 amino acids long. The CDR3 sequence is CASSQEYGVSGGRSSEQYF. The CDR3 DNA is TGTGCCAGCAGCCAAGAATATGGTGTGTCGGGCGGGAGGTCGTCCGAGCAGTACTTC.

The V and J genes are TRBV18 and TRBJ2-5, with D perhaps TRBD1 (6 bases). Germline V gene sequence: CDR1 KGHSH, CDR2 LQKENI. The length of the CDR3 is 15 residues. V was trimmed by 9 bases and J by 5 bases, leaving 22 bases between them. As DNA, the CDR3 is TGTGCCAGTTCGCTGTTAGGACAGCCCAAGGAGACCCAGTACTTC. It codes for CASSLLGQPKETQYF.

The chain has TRBV5-6 and TRBJ1-5; possibly TRBD1 for D (6 bases). This CDR3 is 14 amino acids long. Trimming took 0 bases from V and 7 from J, leaving 11 bases between them. Germline assignment: CDR1 SGHDT and CDR2 YYEEEE. The CDR3 DNA follows: TGTGCCAGCAGCTTGGGAACAGGGATACAGCCCCAGCATTTT. Its translation: CASSLGTGIQPQHF.